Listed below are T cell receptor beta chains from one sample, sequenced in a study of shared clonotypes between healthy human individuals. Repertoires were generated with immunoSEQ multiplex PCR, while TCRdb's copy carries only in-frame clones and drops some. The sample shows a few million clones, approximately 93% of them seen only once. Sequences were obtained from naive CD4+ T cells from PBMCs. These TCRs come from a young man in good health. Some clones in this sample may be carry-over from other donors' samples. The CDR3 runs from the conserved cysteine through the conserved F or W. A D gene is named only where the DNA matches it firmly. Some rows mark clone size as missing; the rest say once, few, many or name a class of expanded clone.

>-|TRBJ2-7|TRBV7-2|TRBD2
TGTGCCAGCAGCCAAGGCGGGGAGCGGGAGCGCGAGCAGTACTTC
CASSQGGEREREQYF
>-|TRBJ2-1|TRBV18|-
TGTGCCAGCTCACCACTAGCGGGACAGAGCAATGAGCAGTTCTTC
CASSPLAGQSNEQFF
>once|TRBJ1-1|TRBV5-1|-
TGCGCCAGCAGCGAAAGGCCCGCGAAGACTGAAGCTTTCTTT
CASSERPAKTEAFF
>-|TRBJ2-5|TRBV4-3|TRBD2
TGCGCCAGCAGCCAGACGAACTCACCGGGACTAGCGGGAGGGCAAGAGACCCAGTACTTC
CASSQTNSPGLAGGQETQYF
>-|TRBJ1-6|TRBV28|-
TGTGCCAGCGGAGACAGTTATAATTCACCCCTCCACTTT
CASGDSYNSPLHF
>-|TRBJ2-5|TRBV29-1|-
TGCAGCGGAGGTCGGGCTCAAGAGACCCAGTACTTC
CSGGRAQETQYF
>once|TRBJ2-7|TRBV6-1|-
TGTGAACCGTGGGTCAGTCATTCCTACGAGCAGTACTTC
CEPWVSHSYEQYF
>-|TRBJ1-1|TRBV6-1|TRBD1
TGTGCCAGCGGCCACAGGGGAAGGACTGAAGCTTTCTTT
CASGHRGRTEAFF
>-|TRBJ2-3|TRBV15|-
TGTGCCACCAGCAGACAAGTCGCAGATACGCAGTATTTT
CATSRQVADTQYF
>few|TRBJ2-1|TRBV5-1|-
TGCGCCAGCAGGCCCGGCTCCTACAATGAGCAGTTCTTC
CASRPGSYNEQFF
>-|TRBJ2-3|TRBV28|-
TGTGCCAGCAGAGCCTACACAGATACGCAGTATTTT
CASRAYTDTQYF
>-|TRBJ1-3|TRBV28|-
TGTGCCAGCAGCCCCCCAACGGGCCCAGGATCTGGAAACACCATATATTTT
CASSPPTGPGSGNTIYF
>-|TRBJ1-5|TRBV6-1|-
TGTGCCAGCAGTCCCCAAATAGGCCGGCCCCAGCATTTT
CASSPQIGRPQHF
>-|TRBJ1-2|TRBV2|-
TGTGCCAGCAGTGTTTCGGGACCTAACTATGGCTACACCTTC
CASSVSGPNYGYTF
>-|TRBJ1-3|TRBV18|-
TGTGCCAGCTCACCACCGGCGGGACTGCGAAACACCATATATTTT
CASSPPAGLRNTIYF
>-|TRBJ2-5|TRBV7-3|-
TGTGCCAGCAGTCCAGGGTTTGGCGGACGAGAGACCCAGTACTTC
CASSPGFGGRETQYF
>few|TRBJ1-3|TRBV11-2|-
TGTGCCAGCAGCTTGGACGGAAACACCATATATTTT
CASSLDGNTIYF
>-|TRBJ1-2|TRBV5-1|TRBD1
TGCGCCAGCAGCTCCGACCGGGACAGGGGATCCCCTGGCTACACCTTC
CASSSDRDRGSPGYTF
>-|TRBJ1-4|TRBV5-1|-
TGCGCCAGCAGCCCGAGGATCCGGGCGGGTGAAAAACTGTTTTTT
CASSPRIRAGEKLFF
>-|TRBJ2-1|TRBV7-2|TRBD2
TGTGCCAGCAGTCGTTGGGGGGAGGGCTCCTACAATGAGCAGTTCTTC
CASSRWGEGSYNEQFF
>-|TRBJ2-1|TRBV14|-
TGTGCCAGCAGCTCAGCGGGTCTTCCCTACAATGAGCAGTTCTTC
CASSSAGLPYNEQFF
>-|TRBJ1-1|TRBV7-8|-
TGTGCCAGCAGCATTAGGGACACTGAAGCTTTCTTT
CASSIRDTEAFF
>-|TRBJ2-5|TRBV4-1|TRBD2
TGCGCCAGCAGCCAGGGTCCCGCGCGGGAGAGAGGGAAGACCCAGTACTTC
CASSQGPARERGKTQYF
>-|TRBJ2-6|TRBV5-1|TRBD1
TGCGCCAGCAGCCTGGACCGGACAGGGGGCTCTGGGGCCAACGTCCTGACTTTC
CASSLDRTGGSGANVLTF
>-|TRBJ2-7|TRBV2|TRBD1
TGTGCCAGCACAGGACAGGCCTACGAGCAGTACTTC
CASTGQAYEQYF
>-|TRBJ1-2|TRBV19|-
TGTGCCAGTAGGCCATTTGTGACCGAGGAGGATGGCTACACCTTC
CASRPFVTEEDGYTF
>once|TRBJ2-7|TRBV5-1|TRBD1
TGCGCCAGCAGCCGGGGACAGGGGGCCTCCTACGAGCAGTACTTC
CASSRGQGASYEQYF
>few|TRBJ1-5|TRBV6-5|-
TGTGCCAGCAAGCCACAGGTAGACAATCAGCCCCAGCATTTT
CASKPQVDNQPQHF
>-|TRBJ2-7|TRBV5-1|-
TGCGCCAGCAGCTTAGGCGGTAGCGAGCAGTACTTC
CASSLGGSEQYF
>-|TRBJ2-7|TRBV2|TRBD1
TGTGCCAGCAGCACAGGGGCCTACGAGCAGTACTTC
CASSTGAYEQYF
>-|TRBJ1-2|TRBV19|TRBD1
TGTGCCAGTAGTAGGGACAGGGACCGCCAGTGGAATGGCTACACCTTC
CASSRDRDRQWNGYTF